One sample yielded the 26 T cell receptor beta chains listed below, sequenced in a study of CD8 T cells in ankylosing spondylitis (TCRdb year 2017). The method was 5' RACE. TCRdb names Illumina HiSeq 2500 as the instrument used. The public reads were run again by TCRdb, first through fastp at Q25 and then through MiXCR, and only productive beta chains were kept. CDR3 protein duplicates are merged, each entry listing the most common genes and DNA. The sample table shows about 140,000 distinct CDR3 sequences, and under 35% are seen once. 6% of the sample is taken by the ten largest. The material sequenced was synovial fluid, either unsorted or a sorted T cell fraction (not recorded which). The source is a male donor with ankylosing spondylitis.

V usage is TRBV5-1 and J usage is TRBJ2-7, with a possible D match to TRBD2 (5 bases). Germline V lookup: CDR1 SGHRS, CDR2 YFSETQ. The ends were cut back, 4 bases at V and 2 bases at J, with 16 bases in the middle. The CDR3 has 15 residues. CDR3 residues: CASSLIVGEPYEQYF. CDR3 coding DNA: TGCGCCAGCAGCCTGATCGTCGGGGAACCCTACGAGCAGTACTTC. The full variable domain, completed using reference TRBV5-1 and TRBJ2-7, is KAGVTQTPRYLIKTRGQQVTLSCSPISGHRSVSWYQQTPGQGLQFLFEYFSETQRNKGNFPGRFSGRQFSNSRSEMNVSTLELGDSALYLCASSLIVGEPYEQYFGPGTRLTVT.

V usage is TRBV12-5 and J usage is TRBJ2-5, with 7 bases matching TRBD1. V dropped 0 bases and J dropped 2; count of bases not matched to a gene: 6. This CDR3 is built from 16 residues. CDR1 LGHNT and CDR2 FRNRAP come from the germline V gene. The CDR3 nucleotides read TGTGCTAGTGGTTTGGTACGGACAGGTCGACAAGAGACCCAGTACTTC. Residues: CASGLVRTGRQETQYF.

The genes are TRBV4-1 and TRBJ1-4; 7 bases fit TRBD1. Germline V CDR1 and CDR2: MGHRA, YSYEKL. The CDR3 covers 19 residues. J lost 3 bases, V lost 0 bases, and 13 bases had no gene match. The CDR3 nucleotides are TGCGCCAGCAGCCAAGATACCACCCTGAGGGGGCGGTCTAATGAAAAACTGTTTTTT. This translates into CASSQDTTLRGRSNEKLFF.

This clonotype showed up just a few times. This chain links TRBV20-1 with TRBJ1-6, with D possibly matching TRBD1 (5 bases). CDR1 is DFQATT and CDR2 is SNEGSKA in the germline V gene (reference sequence). The CDR3 sequence is 16 residues long. V shed 1 base and J shed 0 bases, with 10 bases lying between them. CDR3 DNA sequence: TGCAGTGCTAGAGGGCGGGGGAGCTCCTATAATTCACCCCTCCACTTT. Translation: CSARGRGSSYNSPLHF.

This clonotype was counted a few times. The chain links TRBV4-1 to TRBJ1-1; D may be TRBD1 (5 bases). In germline, CDR1 is MGHRA, CDR2 YSYEKL. The CDR3 contains 15 residues. V was clipped by 4 bases and J by 1 base, with 13 bases between them. CDR3: CASSPGSATNTEAFF. The CDR3 bases are TGCGCCAGCAGCCCAGGGTCGGCCACGAACACTGAAGCTTTCTTT.

This clonotype has a count of ten or more. This chain links TRBV10-3 with TRBJ2-7, with unresolved D. This CDR3 is 15 amino acids long. Trimming shortened V by 3 bases and J by 1 base, and 13 bases separated the two germline ends. CDR1 is ENHRY, CDR2 SYGVKD, per germline. CDR3 bases: TGTGCCATCAGTGATAAGGCAGCGAAGTCCTACGAGCAGTACTTC. It encodes CAISDKAAKSYEQYF.

The CDR3 loop reads CASSLAGGYNQPQHF. CDR3 DNA: TGTGCCAGCAGCTTAGCGGGCGGATACAATCAGCCCCAGCATTTT. This chain links TRBV7-2 with TRBJ1-5; D is uncertain. V lost 0 bases and J 3 bases, leaving 9 bases between the germline ends. Germline V CDR1 and CDR2: SGHTA, FQGNSA. This CDR3 spans 15 amino acids.

The chain recombines TRBV19 with TRBJ1-5, with a weak D call TRBD1 (6 bases). Trimming pared 6 bases from V and 0 bases from J, leaving 12 bases between. Germline lookup yields CDR1 LNHDA and CDR2 SQIVND (reference sequence). This CDR3 has 15 residues. The CDR3 nucleotides read TGTGCCAGTAGCCCCGACAGGAATAGCAATCAGCCCCAGCATTTT. The encoded protein is CASSPDRNSNQPQHF.

The chain has TRBV5-1 and TRBJ1-3; D not certain. V was cut by 0 bases and J by 2 bases, with 12 bases left in between. Germline assignment: CDR1 SGHRS and CDR2 YFSETQ. This CDR3 is built from 16 residues. The CDR3 here is CASSLASGDAGNTIYF. The CDR3 nucleotides read TGCGCCAGCAGCTTGGCATCTGGGGATGCTGGAAACACCATATATTTT.

The genes are TRBV9 and TRBJ2-7, with 12 positions matching TRBD1. The germline V gene has CDR1 SGDLS and CDR2 YYNGEE. After removal of 3 bases from V and 3 bases from J, the junction contained 10 bases not matched to a gene. The CDR3 contains 17 residues. CDR3 region: CASSDHTGTGGGYEQYF. The CDR3 region has the DNA TGTGCCAGCAGCGATCATACCGGGACAGGGGGCGGCTACGAGCAGTACTTC.

V gene TRBV18 combines with J gene TRBJ1-1, with D unclear. The germline V gene encodes CDR1 KGHSH and CDR2 LQKENI. V was clipped by 6 bases and J by 4 bases, with 12 bases between them. The CDR3 is 13 residues long. The DNA for the CDR3 is TGTGCCAGCTCTGGGGATGGAGGCACTGAAGCTTTCTTT. Translating gives CASSGDGGTEAFF.

V usage is TRBV20-1 and J usage is TRBJ1-1; maybe TRBD1 (5 bases). In germline, CDR1 is DFQATT, CDR2 SNEGSKA (reference sequence). The CDR3 is 12 residues long. Trimming cost V 6 bases and J 8 bases, with 16 bases left between them. The CDR3 bases are TGCAGTGCCACGGGGCCCTCTTTGGAAGCTTTCTTT. As protein: CSATGPSLEAFF.

The CDR3 sequence is CSASVGGYYEQYF. Here the CDR3 DNA reads TGCAGTGCTAGCGTTGGGGGGTACTACGAGCAGTACTTC. The J gene is TRBJ2-7, the V gene TRBV20-1; tentatively, D is TRBD2 (6 bases). The CDR3 is 13 amino acids. Germline V gene sequence: CDR1 DFQATT, CDR2 SNEGSKA (reference sequence). The V gene lost 3 bases and the J gene lost 3 bases, with 12 bases spanning the gap.

This clonotype turned up a few times. The genes are TRBV25-1 and TRBJ2-1; 9 positions agree with TRBD1. Trimming at V came to 1 base and at J to 5 bases, leaving 6 bases not matched to a gene. Germline V lookup: CDR1 MGHDK, CDR2 SYGVNS. The CDR3 is made up of 16 amino acids. The CDR3 reads CASSELGGTGNNEQFF. The CDR3 region has the DNA TGTGCCAGCAGTGAATTGGGGGGGACAGGGAACAATGAGCAGTTCTTC. Using reference TRBV25-1 and TRBJ2-1 for the parts outside the CDR3, the full variable domain is EADIYQTPRYLVIGTGKKITLECSQTMGHDKMYWYQQDPGMELHLIHYSYGVNSTEKGDLSSESTVSRIRTEHFPLTLESARPSHTSQYLCASSELGGTGNNEQFFGPGTRLTVL.

This clonotype was detected only a few times. The chain recombines TRBV14 with TRBJ1-6; unclear D gene. This CDR3 has 17 amino acids. The V end lost 1 base, the J end lost 0 bases, and 10 bases lay between the germline ends. Germline values: CDR1 SGHDN, CDR2 FVKESK. The CDR3 nucleotides are TGTGCCAGCAGCCAAGCTAAGACGAGCTCCTATAATTCACCCCTCCACTTT. Translated: CASSQAKTSSYNSPLHF. Drawing the rest from reference TRBV14 and TRBJ1-6, the complete variable domain is EAGVTQFPSHSVIEKGQTVTLRCDPISGHDNLYWYRRVMGKEIKFLLHFVKESKQDESGMPNNRFLAERTGGTYSTLKVQPAELEDSGVYFCASSQAKTSSYNSPLHFGNGTRLTVT.

This rearrangement joins TRBV28 to TRBJ2-1, with D unclear. Germline V lookup: CDR1 MDHEN, CDR2 SYDVKM. The germline V and J ends were trimmed by 1 base and 11 bases, with 12 bases remaining between them. CDR3 length: 13 residues. As DNA, the CDR3 is TGTGCCAGCAGTTTATCTTTAGCTGGGAAGCAGTTCTTC. Encoded protein: CASSLSLAGKQFF.

This clonotype turned up a few times. The V and J genes are TRBV6-2 or TRBV6-3 and TRBJ2-7; no definite D call. The CDR3 is 14 amino acids. V shed 6 bases and J shed 2 bases, with 14 bases lying between them. Germline loops: CDR1 MNHEY, CDR2 SVGEGT. The CDR3 DNA reads TGTGCCAGCAGACCCACGACTGATACCTACGAGCAGTACTTC. Protein product: CASRPTTDTYEQYF.

The chain uses TRBV7-6 and TRBJ2-5; TRBD2 agrees at 7 bases. The CDR3 loop spans 15 amino acids. Germline values: CDR1 SGHVS, CDR2 FNYEAQ. Trimming took 7 bases from V and 4 from J; bases not matched to a gene: 12. The CDR3 loop reads CASTLEGGFGETQYF. DNA of the CDR3: TGTGCCAGCACCCTAGAGGGAGGGTTTGGAGAGACCCAGTACTTC.

This clonotype was detected only a few times. The chain combines TRBV6-5 with TRBJ1-5; the match to TRBD1 covers 7 bases. CDR3 length equals 15 residues. V lost 2 bases, J lost 7 bases, and 8 bases stayed unmatched. The germline V gene has CDR1 MNHEY and CDR2 SVGAGI. CDR3 in DNA: TGTGCCAGCAGTTACACACAGGGGCCCGGACAGCCCCAGCATTTT. Amino acids: CASSYTQGPGQPQHF.

The V gene is TRBV7-2, the J gene TRBJ2-7; 11 bases are shared with TRBD1. The CDR3 has 13 amino acids. V was pared by 6 bases and J by 5 bases, with 3 bases of the junction left unmatched. Germline CDR1 SGHTA, CDR2 FQGNSA. The CDR3 loop reads CASRGTGGHEQYF. CDR3 sequence (DNA): TGTGCCAGCAGAGGGACAGGGGGACACGAGCAGTACTTC.

This clonotype was counted many times. The chain has TRBV9 and TRBJ1-2; D may be TRBD1 (5 bases). With 3 bases removed from V and 8 bases from J, the gap between germline ends came to 20 bases. The CDR3 extends over 15 amino acids. The germline CDR1 and CDR2 sequences are SGDLS and YYNGEE. The CDR3 bases are TGTGCCAGCAGCGCCCAAGACCGGGGCGGGGAGGGCTACACCTTC. Its translation is CASSAQDRGGEGYTF.

This clonotype has a handful of counts. The chain combines TRBV29-1 with TRBJ2-3; 11 positions agree with TRBD2. The germline gives CDR1 SQVTM, CDR2 ANQGSEA. The V gene end was trimmed by 6 bases and the J gene end by 2 bases; junction bases not matched to a gene: 7. CDR3 size: 15 residues. The CDR3 protein is CSVTLAGGLTDTQYF. DNA of the CDR3: TGCAGCGTGACCCTAGCGGGAGGCCTCACAGATACGCAGTATTTT.

This clonotype was detected only a few times. This chain uses TRBV5-1 with TRBJ1-1; no firm D call. V lost 5 bases, J lost 0 bases, and 14 bases lay in between. The germline V gene encodes CDR1 SGHRS and CDR2 YFSETQ. The CDR3 has 15 residues. The CDR3, as DNA: TGCGCCAGCAGGGGCCCCCTGATGGTGAACACTGAAGCTTTCTTT. Amino acids: CASRGPLMVNTEAFF.

For this clonotype: The CDR3 does not end in the conserved phenylalanine or tryptophan, so this is likely a read error. The genes are TRBV7-6 and TRBJ2-2; D is unresolved. The V gene's germline CDR1 is SGHVS and CDR2 FNYEAQ. The CDR3 length is 13 residues. V lost 11 bases and J lost 4, with 14 bases in between. The CDR3 DNA is TGTGCCTCCCGACGCGCCACCACCGGGGAGCTGTTTTTA. Protein product: CASRRATTGELFL.

The gene calls are TRBV5-1 and TRBJ2-4; tentative D call: TRBD1 (6 bases). The V and J ends lost 1 base and 8 bases respectively, with 13 bases between them. Germline V CDR1 and CDR2: SGHRS, YFSETQ. This CDR3 contains 14 residues. The CDR3 region has the DNA TGCGCCAGCAGCTTGTCCGACAGGACGGACATTCAGTACTTC. It translates to CASSLSDRTDIQYF.

This clonotype was seen ten or more times. This chain links TRBV7-2 with TRBJ2-7; no clear D. CDR1 is SGHTA, CDR2 FQGNSA, per germline. This CDR3 has 14 residues. V dropped 1 base and J dropped 5 bases, with 12 bases sitting between them. The chain's CDR3 is CASSLGVALNEQYF. In DNA form, the CDR3 reads TGTGCCAGCAGCTTAGGCGTAGCCTTGAACGAGCAGTACTTC.